This record covers a single TCR beta chain. The antigen is not known. The CDR3 runs to 15 residues. Trimming at V came to 1 base and at J to 5 bases, leaving 6 bases not matched to a gene. From germline, CDR1 is MGHRA and CDR2 YSYEKL. Via MiXCR, TCRdb re-called the 5' RACE reads, giving one row per CDR3 protein. This table has hundreds of thousands of distinct CDR3 sequences, about 7.3% appearing once. These data are taken from a study of identical twins. Whole-study findings and limits: The abundant beta clonotypes from cord blood had fewer insertions, and memory repertoires had none of this. Alpha sequences out of frame and shared by twins had excess low generation probability.

In addition, the sample was reused for a study of yellow fever vaccine responses in identical twins.

This TCR derives from a woman aged 18 to 35 in good health. The chain carries TRBV4-1 and TRBJ2-5; 8 positions match TRBD2. The sample was memory (CD45RO+) T cells sorted from blood. CDR3 coding DNA: TGCGCCAGCAGCCAAGCCGCTCCGGGGGGGGAGACCCAGTACTTC. Its protein product is CASSQAAPGGETQYF.